This TCR beta chain was recovered during a study of response to subunit inactivated influenza vaccine. The CDR3 runs 14 residues. Germline CDR1 reads SGHTA; CDR2 reads FQGNSA. V was pared by 5 bases and J by 10 bases, with 20 bases between. MiXCR, applied by TCRdb to the RT-PCR reads, yields one record per CDR3 protein. This sample has hundreds of thousands of distinct CDR3 sequences; approximately 15% occur once, and the top ten carry 6.5% to 8.5%. This chain uses TRBV7-2 with TRBJ1-1; no clear D gene. Here the sequenced sample was PBMCs from blood, taken 14 days before vaccination. The receptor was isolated from a man between 50 and 59 years old who received an inactivated influenza vaccine. In DNA form, the CDR3 reads TGTGCCAGCAGCGCCGGTGGGTACGGTTATGGAGCTTTCTTT. It encodes CASSAGGYGYGAFF. Full variable domain (rest looked up from reference TRBV7-2 and TRBJ1-1): GAGVSQSPSNKVTEKGKDVELRCDPISGHTALYWYRQSLGQGLEFLIYFQGNSAPDKSGLPSDRFSAERTGGSVSTLTIQRTQQEDSAVYLCASSAGGYGYGAFFGQGTRLTVV.